These 11 T cell receptor beta chains were sequenced from one sample in a study of shared clonotypes between healthy human individuals. The method was immunoSEQ multiplex PCR; TCRdb's version includes in-frame clones alone and lacks a portion of them. The repertoire holds over a million clones, with approximately 70% as singletons. Sequenced input: memory CD4+ T cells sorted from blood. Regarding subset: CD45RA-negative fraction. The receptors were gathered from a man between 18 and 29 years old in good health.

Here the CDR3 reads CASSAGRVTEAFF. Written as DNA, the CDR3 is TGTGCCAGCAGTGCCGGCAGGGTCACTGAAGCTTTCTTT. This chain connects TRBV6-1 to TRBJ1-1, with D perhaps matching TRBD1 (5 bases). V was cut by 4 bases and J by 4 bases, with 10 bases left in between. This CDR3 has 13 amino acids. CDR1 MNHNS and CDR2 SASEGT come from the germline V gene.

The chain is built from TRBV5-4 and TRBJ2-3; 10 bases fit TRBD2. The germline V gene has CDR1 SGHNT and CDR2 YYREEE (reference sequence). The CDR3 contains 16 residues. V lost 0 bases, J lost 5 bases, and 6 bases stayed unmatched. The CDR3 is CASSLELAGRGDTQYF. The DNA for the CDR3 is TGTGCCAGCAGCTTGGAACTAGCGGGGAGAGGAGATACGCAGTATTTT.

The rearrangement links TRBV5-4 to TRBJ2-2; 9 bases are shared with TRBD1. Germline CDR1 reads SGHNT; CDR2 reads YYREEE (reference sequence). The CDR3 consists of 16 residues. Trimming took 4 bases from V and 6 from J; bases not matched to a gene: 10. The CDR3 reads CASSVDTGGSPGELFF. CDR3 DNA: TGTGCCAGCAGCGTGGATACAGGGGGCAGTCCCGGGGAGCTGTTTTTT.

The genes are TRBV6-1 and TRBJ2-7; 8 positions match TRBD1. This CDR3 comprises 15 residues. The germline gives CDR1 MNHNS, CDR2 SASEGT. Trimming took 6 bases from V and 2 from J; bases not matched to a gene: 9. CDR3 nucleotide sequence: TGTGCCAGCAGAAGGGCGGGGACAGGAGCCTACGAGCAGTACTTC. As protein: CASRRAGTGAYEQYF.

This clone was picked up many times. The gene calls are TRBV5-1 and TRBJ1-2; no clear D gene. Germline loops: CDR1 SGHRS, CDR2 YFSETQ. Trimming removed 7 bases from V and 1 base from J, with 14 bases in between. The CDR3 runs to 14 residues. The CDR3 loop is CASRQMADNYGYTF. CDR3 nucleotides: TGCGCCAGCCGGCAGATGGCGGATAACTATGGCTACACCTTC.

This chain joins TRBV30 and TRBJ1-2; 8 bases align to TRBD1. Germline assignment: CDR1 GTSNPN and CDR2 SVGIG (reference sequence). J gave up 7 bases and V 3 bases, and 7 bases lay outside the gene matches. The CDR3 length is 13 residues. This chain's CDR3 is CAWSGTGRVGYTF. The CDR3 DNA reads as TGTGCCTGGAGCGGGACAGGCCGTGTTGGCTACACCTTC.

J is TRBJ2-2 and V is TRBV6-5; D is unclear. Deletions cut 6 bases from V and 2 bases from J, with 7 bases between. In germline, CDR1 is MNHEY, CDR2 SVGAGI. The CDR3 is 13 residues long. The CDR3 DNA sequence: TGTGCCAGCAGACAGCCTAACACCGGGGAGCTGTTTTTT. Its translation is CASRQPNTGELFF.

The V call is TRBV2, the J call TRBJ2-2, with 7 bases matching TRBD1. Germline assignment: CDR1 SNHLY and CDR2 FYNNEI. CDR3 length equals 14 residues. The J segment lost 5 bases and the V segment lost 6 bases, leaving 6 bases of the junction unmatched. DNA of the CDR3: TGTGCCAGCAGCACAGGGGTGAGGACCGGGGAGCTGTTTTTT. The encoded protein is CASSTGVRTGELFF.

The CDR3 protein is CASSPVAVTNEQFF. CDR3 coding DNA: TGTGCCAGCAGTCCCGTCGCCGTGACCAATGAGCAGTTCTTC. The chain is built from TRBV28 and TRBJ2-1; D unclear. The CDR3 has 14 amino acids. Germline CDR1 and CDR2: MDHEN and SYDVKM. V was cut by 5 bases and J by 6 bases, with 14 bases left in between.

The chain recombines TRBV30 with TRBJ1-5, with D possibly matching TRBD1 (6 bases). Germline lookup yields CDR1 GTSNPN and CDR2 SVGIG (reference sequence). The V gene lost 2 bases and the J gene lost 1 base, with 12 bases spanning the gap. The CDR3 is 15 residues long. The CDR3 coding sequence is TGTGCCTGGAGTTTCGGACAGCTGAGCAATCAGCCCCAGCATTTT. It translates to CAWSFGQLSNQPQHF.

This rearrangement joins TRBV2 to TRBJ1-5; 7 bases are shared with TRBD1. Germline V gene lookup returns CDR1 SNHLY and CDR2 FYNNEI. CDR3 length equals 14 residues. The J segment lost 9 bases and the V segment lost 6 bases, leaving 11 bases of the junction unmatched. DNA for the CDR3: TGTGCCAGCAGCGTTGACAGGGAAATCAGGCCCCAGCATTTT. It yields the protein CASSVDREIRPQHF.